Below are 29 T cell receptor beta chains sequenced from a single sample in a study of T cells in Graves' hyperthyroidism and ophthalmopathy. It was RNA transcripts that yielded the amplified TCR beta CDR3 regions. First-round RT-PCR targeting the TCR CDR3 was performed with the HTBI primer set. TCRdb fed the multiplex PCR reads into MiXCR, producing one record per CDR3 protein. The sample lists approximately 300,000 distinct CDR3 sequences, over 15% occurring once. Source material: blood. The source is a woman aged 60 to 75 with Graves' ophthalmopathy.

This clonotype was observed a single time. A much larger clone differs from this one at a single base, so this may be a read error. V gene TRBV5-6 combines with J gene TRBJ1-1; D is uncertain. The V gene lost 6 bases and the J gene lost 1 base, with 13 bases spanning the gap. The CDR3 runs to 14 residues. Germline assignment: CDR1 SGHDT and CDR2 YYEEEE. The CDR3 sequence is CASNSRRGNTEAFF. CDR3 bases: TGTGCCAGCAACTCCAGACGTGGGAACACTGAAGCTTTCTTT.

Remarks on this clonotype: A much more abundant neighbour one base away suggests this may be a read error. Since the CDR3 does not end with the conserved phenylalanine or tryptophan, this likely comes from a read error. The chain combines TRBV11-2 with TRBJ1-6; 8 bases are shared with TRBD1. Germline V gene data show CDR1 as SGHAT and CDR2 as FQNNGV. The CDR3 runs to 14 residues. J gave up 6 bases and V 4 bases, and 2 bases lay outside the gene matches. As DNA, the CDR3 is TGTGCCAGCAGCTCGGGACAGGCTAATTCACCCCTCCACCTT. Its protein product is CASSSGQANSPLHL.

In its sample, this clonotype was seen a few times. This chain uses TRBV7-2 with TRBJ2-1; D is unresolved. Germline CDR1 reads SGHTA; CDR2 reads FQGNSA. The germline V and J ends were trimmed by 6 bases and 0 bases, with 21 bases remaining between them. The CDR3 covers 18 residues. In nucleotides, the CDR3 is TGTGCCAGCAGAGATTTGGGCTCTCGCTTAAGCTCCTACAATGAGCAGTTCTTC. Amino acids: CASRDLGSRLSSYNEQFF.

This clonotype was counted at least ten times. For the CDR3, the DNA is TGCGCCAGCAGCCTCGGGACAGGGGTTCACGGCTACACCTTC. Translation gives CASSLGTGVHGYTF. The chain links TRBV5-1 to TRBJ1-2; 10 positions match TRBD1. Trimming removed 4 bases from V and 8 bases from J; junction bases left unmatched: 8. Germline loops: CDR1 SGHRS, CDR2 YFSETQ. The CDR3 has 14 residues. Filled out from reference TRBV5-1 and TRBJ1-2, the complete variable domain reads KAGVTQTPRYLIKTRGQQVTLSCSPISGHRSVSWYQQTPGQGLQFLFEYFSETQRNKGNFPGRFSGRQFSNSRSEMNVSTLELGDSALYLCASSLGTGVHGYTFGSGTRLTVV.

This clonotype was detected ten times or more. The V and J genes are TRBV11-2 and TRBJ1-2; D is uncertain. V was pared by 2 bases and J by 8 bases, with 12 bases between. The CDR3 runs 13 residues. Germline values: CDR1 SGHAT, CDR2 FQNNGV. DNA of the CDR3: TGTGCCAGCAGCTTATTCGGGGAGTTGGGCTACACCTTC. Its protein is CASSLFGELGYTF. Variable domain in full (rest from reference TRBV11-2 and TRBJ1-2): EAGVAQSPRYKIIEKRQSVAFWCNPISGHATLYWYQQILGQGPKLLIQFQNNGVVDDSQLPKDRFSAERLKGVDSTLKIQPAKLEDSAVYLCASSLFGELGYTFGSGTRLTVV.

This clonotype was observed many times. The V call is TRBV27, the J call TRBJ2-3; D gene unclear. Between the trimmed V and J ends, which lost 0 bases and 4 bases, there was a span of 5 bases. The CDR3 loop spans 13 amino acids. Germline CDR1 and CDR2: MNHEY and SMNVEV (reference sequence). CDR3 in DNA: TGTGCCAGCAGTTTATCGGGGTCAGATACGCAGTATTTT. This sequence encodes CASSLSGSDTQYF.

V usage is TRBV5-1 and J usage is TRBJ1-4, with TRBD1 identical over 7 bases. The CDR3 is 13 residues long. The V gene end was trimmed by 4 bases and the J gene end by 8 bases; junction bases not matched to a gene: 5. Per germline, CDR1 SGHRS and CDR2 YFSETQ. Written as DNA, the CDR3 is TGCGCCAGCAGCCGGGGACAGACAGAAAAACTGTTTTTT. It translates to CASSRGQTEKLFF. The complete variable domain, with remaining parts taken from reference TRBV5-1 and TRBJ1-4, reads KAGVTQTPRYLIKTRGQQVTLSCSPISGHRSVSWYQQTPGQGLQFLFEYFSETQRNKGNFPGRFSGRQFSNSRSEMNVSTLELGDSALYLCASSRGQTEKLFFGSGTQLSVL.

The table lists this clonotype with a few counts. This chain links TRBV13 with TRBJ1-2, with D unresolved. Germline loops: CDR1 PRHDT, CDR2 FYEKMQ (reference sequence). V lost 0 bases, J lost 13 bases, and 18 bases lay in between. This CDR3 has 14 amino acids. The CDR3 DNA reads as TGTGCCAGCAGCTTAGGCCCGGGCCCGGGCTGGGTCACCTTC. It translates to CASSLGPGPGWVTF.

This sequence joins TRBV12-3 or TRBV12-4 and TRBJ2-5, with no clear D. The CDR3 runs 17 residues. Trimming removed 6 bases at V and 0 bases at J, with 20 bases between. The CDR3 DNA reads TGTGCCAGCAGCTTATGTTTTTACACCCAGTACCAAGAGACCCAGTACTTC. It encodes CASSLCFYTQYQETQYF.

This clonotype was seen only a few times. The chain carries TRBV15 and TRBJ1-4; D gene uncertain. V was trimmed by 5 bases and J by 8 bases, leaving 21 bases between them. The CDR3 length is 16 residues. Looked up from germline, CDR1 is LNHNV and CDR2 is YYDKDF (reference sequence). The CDR3 protein is CATSREVPALGEKLFF. The DNA of the CDR3 is TGTGCCACCAGCCGCGAGGTGCCAGCCCTAGGAGAAAAACTGTTTTTT.

The sample holds many counts of this clonotype. The chain employs TRBV5-8 and TRBJ2-1; D may be TRBD2 (6 bases). V was pared by 4 bases and J by 5 bases, with 19 bases between. This CDR3 is 16 amino acids long. CDR1 SGHTS and CDR2 YDEGEE come from the germline V gene. CDR3 DNA sequence: TGTGCCAGCAGCGCCCGGGCAGCGGGCCTGAACAATGAGCAGTTCTTC. It specifies CASSARAAGLNNEQFF.

The chain is built from TRBV27 and TRBJ2-7; D may be TRBD1 or TRBD2 (6 bases each). This CDR3 spans 15 amino acids. The ends were cut back, 8 bases at V and 2 bases at J, with 19 bases in the middle. The germline V gene encodes CDR1 MNHEY and CDR2 SMNVEV (reference sequence). The CDR3 reads CASLSPGGHPYEQYF. DNA of the CDR3: TGTGCCAGCCTCTCCCCTGGGGGGCACCCCTACGAGCAGTACTTC.

This clonotype was picked up a small number of times. The J gene is TRBJ2-1, the V gene TRBV7-8; 9 bases map to TRBD2. CDR1 and CDR2 (germline): SGHVS, FQNEAQ. V lost 1 base to trimming and J lost 8 bases; unmatched junction nucleotides: 12. The CDR3 extends over 17 amino acids. In DNA, the CDR3 is TGTGCCAGCAGCTTAGTATTGTCGGGGCGGGGGGGGGATGAGCAGTTCTTC. Protein product: CASSLVLSGRGGDEQFF. The whole variable domain, filled in from reference TRBV7-8 and TRBJ2-1, reads GAGVSQSPRYKVAKRGQDVALRCDPISGHVSLFWYQQALGQGPEFLTYFQNEAQLDKSGLPSDRFFAERPEGSVSTLKIQRTQQEDSAVYLCASSLVLSGRGGDEQFFGPGTRLTVL.

This clonotype was found many times. The chain links TRBV28 to TRBJ2-5; tentative D call: TRBD2 (7 bases). Per the germline V gene, CDR1 is MDHEN and CDR2 is SYDVKM. This CDR3 contains 15 residues. V was trimmed by 3 bases and J by 5 bases, leaving 16 bases between them. The CDR3 spells CASSFFRGAGETQYF. The CDR3 DNA reads TGTGCCAGCAGTTTTTTTCGGGGGGCCGGGGAGACCCAGTACTTC.

This clonotype was picked up many times. This rearrangement joins TRBV20-1 to TRBJ2-5; 8 positions match TRBD2. From germline, CDR1 is DFQATT and CDR2 SNEGSKA (reference sequence). The CDR3 runs 14 residues. Trimming at V came to 1 base and at J to 2 bases, leaving 3 bases not matched to a gene. The CDR3 coding sequence is TGCAGTGCTAGAGCTTTAGCGGGGCAAGAGACCCAGTACTTC. It encodes CSARALAGQETQYF.

The chain employs TRBV6-1 and TRBJ2-2, with 11 positions matching TRBD2. Germline V gene lookup returns CDR1 MNHNS and CDR2 SASEGT. The length of the CDR3 is 15 residues. The V segment lost 6 bases and the J segment 6 bases; nucleotides outside the gene matches: 6. CDR3 amino acids: CASSLSTSGAGELFF. CDR3 nucleotides: TGTGCCAGCAGCCTCTCGACTAGCGGGGCCGGGGAGCTGTTTTTT.

This clonotype was counted only a few times. V gene TRBV7-2 combines with J gene TRBJ1-4; D ambiguous. The CDR3 contains 15 residues. The germline V gene has CDR1 SGHTA and CDR2 FQGNSA. V was cut by 5 bases and J by 5 bases, with 15 bases left in between. The CDR3 sequence is CASSTPRVSNEKLFF. CDR3 DNA sequence: TGTGCCAGCAGCACGCCCCGGGTTTCAAATGAAAAACTGTTTTTT.

This clonotype was found many times. This rearrangement joins TRBV12-3 or TRBV12-4 to TRBJ1-6, with D unclear. This CDR3 contains 15 residues. Trimming took off 3 bases at V and 5 bases at J, with 11 bases between the two ends. The CDR3, as DNA: TGTGCCAGCAGTTTTCATGGCAGTGATAATTCACCCCTCCACTTT. This sequence encodes CASSFHGSDNSPLHF.

This chain connects TRBV15 to TRBJ1-5, with a tentative D call TRBD1 (5 bases). Per the germline V gene, CDR1 is LNHNV and CDR2 is YYDKDF (reference sequence). The CDR3 contains 15 residues. V was clipped by 5 bases and J by 5 bases, with 16 bases between them. CDR3 coding DNA: TGTGCCACCAGCCTCGGGACTCCTGGGGATCAGCCCCAGCATTTT. Its translation is CATSLGTPGDQPQHF.

The V and J genes are TRBV4-3 and TRBJ1-5; D is unresolved. Germline CDR1 LGHNA, CDR2 YSLEER. Trimming removed 2 bases at V and 2 bases at J, with 7 bases between. The CDR3 is 14 amino acids. CDR3 nucleotide sequence: TGCGCCAGCAGCCAATCAAACGGCAATCAGCCCCAGCATTTT. Protein product: CASSQSNGNQPQHF.

At least ten counts were recorded for this clonotype. V gene TRBV19 combines with J gene TRBJ2-1, with no clear D. CDR1 is LNHDA, CDR2 SQIVND, per germline (reference sequence). The CDR3 runs 14 residues. V lost 4 bases and J 0 bases, leaving 7 bases between the germline ends. The CDR3 nucleotides read TGTGCCAGTAGTAGCAGAACCTCCTACAATGAGCAGTTCTTC. It is translated as CASSSRTSYNEQFF.

The rearrangement links TRBV7-9 to TRBJ2-7; 9 bases map to TRBD1. The V and J ends lost 5 bases and 4 bases, in that order; junction bases with no gene match: 6. Germline CDR1 is SEHNR and CDR2 is FQNEAQ (reference sequence). The CDR3 runs 14 residues. The CDR3 sequence is CASSRGQGNYEQYF. The CDR3 DNA reads TGTGCCAGCAGCCGAGGACAGGGGAATTACGAGCAGTACTTC.

The sample holds many counts of this clonotype. V is TRBV7-8 and J is TRBJ2-3, with D maybe TRBD2 (5 bases). CDR1 is SGHVS and CDR2 is FQNEAQ in the germline V gene. This CDR3 region has 14 residues. With 5 bases removed from V and 0 bases from J, the gap between germline ends came to 9 bases. This CDR3 is CASSGRGSTDTQYF. The CDR3 DNA reads as TGTGCCAGCAGCGGTCGGGGAAGCACAGATACGCAGTATTTT.

This clonotype was detected only a few times. This chain joins TRBV16 and TRBJ2-7; TRBD1 aligns across 10 bases. Germline loops: CDR1 KGHSY, CDR2 FQNENV. Trimming cost V 3 bases and J 3 bases; bases outside gene matches: 2. This CDR3 has 14 residues. CDR3 nucleotide sequence: TGTGCCAGCAGCCAGTGGACAGGGGGCTACGAGCAGTACTTC. It encodes CASSQWTGGYEQYF.

At least ten counts were recorded for this clonotype. This sequence joins TRBV25-1 and TRBJ1-1, with D possibly matching TRBD1 (6 bases). Germline CDR1 is MGHDK and CDR2 is SYGVNS. The CDR3 extends over 15 amino acids. V lost 7 bases to trimming and J lost 3 bases, with 18 bases between them. CDR3 protein: CASTPPMGAHTEAFF. The CDR3 coding sequence is TGTGCCAGCACACCCCCGATGGGGGCGCACACTGAAGCTTTCTTT.

A remark on this clonotype: This may be a read error, as it is one base from a much larger clone. The chain uses TRBV20-1 and TRBJ2-7; D remains unclear. The J call may be in error: the DNA end matches TRBJ2-1 better. CDR1 and CDR2 (germline): DFQATT, SNEGSKA (reference sequence). CDR3 length equals 14 residues. The CDR3 region has the DNA TGCAGTGCTTTACTCTCCAGGAGCACCTACGAGCAGTTCTTC. Amino acid sequence: CSALLSRSTYEQFF.

This clonotype was picked up many times. The gene calls are TRBV24-1 and TRBJ2-7; D perhaps matches TRBD1 (7 bases). Trimming took off 3 bases at V and 2 bases at J, with 13 bases between the two ends. Germline V gene sequence: CDR1 KGHDR, CDR2 SFDVKD. This CDR3 is built from 15 residues. CDR3 protein: CATSDAGQKTYEQYF. The CDR3 DNA is TGTGCCACCAGTGATGCGGGACAGAAAACCTACGAGCAGTACTTC.

This clonotype came up a few times. The chain has TRBV29-1 and TRBJ2-7; 7 nucleotides line up with TRBD2. Germline V lookup: CDR1 SQVTM, CDR2 ANQGSEA. The CDR3 is made up of 11 amino acids. Trimming at V came to 8 bases and at J to 5 bases, leaving 6 bases not matched to a gene. The CDR3 sequence is CSTRGGDEQYF. In DNA, the CDR3 is TGCAGCACACGGGGAGGGGACGAGCAGTACTTC.

This clonotype occurred many times. The chain carries TRBV7-2 and TRBJ2-7, with a weak D call TRBD1 (5 bases). The V end was cut by 1 base, the J end by 7 bases, with 14 bases between. This CDR3 contains 14 residues. Per germline, CDR1 SGHTA and CDR2 FQGNSA. The CDR3 DNA reads TGTGCCAGCAGCTTAGGGGCAGGGTTAGGGGAGCAGTACTTC. Protein: CASSLGAGLGEQYF.